The 18 T cell receptor beta chains listed next were all sequenced from one sample in a study of OX40 agonist ivuxolimab in advanced cancers. Using immunoSEQ multiplex PCR, the repertoire was profiled, and TCRdb retains in-frame clones only, with some absent. The sample shows roughly 70,000 clones, roughly 87% of them seen only once. The starting material was CD4+ or CD8+ T cells sorted from blood, obtained in a trial of the OX40 agonist ivuxolimab. The source of these receptors is an adult with an advanced solid tumor such as melanoma, head and neck, liver or kidney cancer.

The V gene is TRBV2, the J gene TRBJ2-1, with TRBD2 matching over 7 bases. In germline, CDR1 is SNHLY, CDR2 FYNNEI. This CDR3 has 15 residues. The junction had 10 bases not matched to a gene; V was cut back by 6 bases and J by 5 bases. CDR3 in amino acids: CASSRTSVTNNEQFF. CDR3 DNA sequence: TGTGCCAGCAGCAGAACTAGCGTAACAAACAATGAGCAGTTCTTC.

This rearrangement joins TRBV12-2 to TRBJ2-6. TRBV12-2 is noted as a pseudogene. This CDR3 has 17 amino acids. CDR3 residues: CASRNRDGPPGANVLTF. CDR3 in DNA: TGTGCAAGTCGCAACCGGGACGGCCCCCCTGGGGCCAACGTCCTGACTTTC.

V and J are TRBV27 and TRBJ1-5; no clear D gene. V was pared by 0 bases and J by 4 bases, with 4 bases between. The CDR3 is made up of 13 amino acids. Germline-derived CDR1 and CDR2 are MNHEY and SMNVEV (reference sequence). CDR3 sequence reads: CASSLSRNQPQHF. In DNA, the CDR3 is TGTGCCAGCAGTTTATCGAGGAATCAGCCCCAGCATTTT.

The gene calls are TRBV6-6 and TRBJ1-5; tentative D call: TRBD1 (5 bases). This CDR3 has 14 amino acids. Germline-derived CDR1 and CDR2 are MNHNY and SVGAGI (reference sequence). V lost 7 bases, J lost 4 bases, and 14 bases lay in between. The CDR3 loop reads CASNQGDKNQPQHF. In DNA form, the CDR3 reads TGTGCCAGCAACCAGGGAGACAAGAATCAGCCCCAGCATTTT.

The V gene is TRBV28, the J gene TRBJ2-3, with D perhaps matching TRBD2 (5 bases). The CDR3 length is 14 residues. Germline V gene lookup returns CDR1 MDHEN and CDR2 SYDVKM. Trimming left V 2 bases short and J 8 bases short, with 14 bases between. The CDR3 region is CASSLGGRTGTQYF. The DNA of the CDR3 is TGTGCCAGCAGTTTAGGCGGGCGAACGGGTACGCAGTATTTT.

The gene calls are TRBV15 and TRBJ1-5; D may be TRBD1 (5 bases). The V end lost 1 base, the J end lost 2 bases, and 9 bases lay between the germline ends. Germline values: CDR1 LNHNV, CDR2 YYDKDF (reference sequence). The CDR3 length is 15 residues. The CDR3 reads CATSRGDFGNQPQHF. The CDR3 DNA reads TGTGCCACCAGCAGAGGGGACTTCGGCAATCAGCCCCAGCATTTT. Filled out from reference TRBV15 and TRBJ1-5, the complete variable domain reads DAMVIQNPRYQVTQFGKPVTLSCSQTLNHNVMYWYQQKSSQAPKLLFHYYDKDFNNEADTPDNFQSRRPNTSFCFLDIRSPGLGDTAMYLCATSRGDFGNQPQHFGDGTRLSIL.

This clone occurred a few times. This sequence joins TRBV10-1 and TRBJ2-2; weak D call: TRBD1 (7 bases). The germline gives CDR1 WNHNN, CDR2 SYGVQD (reference sequence). The CDR3 has 13 amino acids. V lost 6 bases, J lost 5 bases, and 10 bases lay in between. In nucleotides, the CDR3 is TGCGCCAGCAGGGCAGGGGGGACCGGGGAGCTGTTTTTT. This gives the protein CASRAGGTGELFF.

The CDR3 region is CSVRTQLEDEKLFF. For the CDR3, the DNA is TGCAGCGTCAGGACACAGCTTGAGGATGAAAAACTGTTTTTT. This sequence joins TRBV29-1 and TRBJ1-4; D may be TRBD1 (5 bases). Germline V lookup: CDR1 SQVTM, CDR2 ANQGSEA. The CDR3 covers 14 residues. Trimming cost V 6 bases and J 6 bases, with 17 bases left between them.

This clone showed up just once. CDR3 sequence (DNA): TGTGCCAGCAGCTTAGCGGGGGCCGGGGGAAAACTGTTTTTT. Its translation: CASSLAGAGGKLFF. The V and J genes are TRBV11-2 and TRBJ1-4, with D tentatively TRBD1 (6 bases). The ends were cut back, 1 base at V and 10 bases at J, with 13 bases in the middle. This CDR3 is built from 14 residues. CDR1 and CDR2 (germline): SGHAT, FQNNGV.

There are a few counts of this clone. The genes are TRBV10-2 and TRBJ1-3; D is ambiguous. CDR3 length: 14 amino acids. Germline CDR1 reads WSHSY; CDR2 reads SAAADI. Trimming removed 3 bases at V and 3 bases at J, with 9 bases between. The CDR3 DNA sequence: TGCGCCAGCAGTGATGCGGGCTATGGAAACACCATATATTTT. Residues: CASSDAGYGNTIYF.

The table lists this clone with a count of one. This chain links TRBV5-1 with TRBJ2-3; unclear D gene. Germline lookup yields CDR1 SGHRS and CDR2 YFSETQ. Trimming cost V 0 bases and J 1 base, with 9 bases left between them. The CDR3 runs to 15 residues. CDR3 loop: CASSLELPGTDTQYF. The DNA of the CDR3 is TGCGCCAGCAGCTTGGAACTACCAGGCACAGATACGCAGTATTTT.

This sequence joins TRBV19 and TRBJ2-2, with no clear D. CDR1 is LNHDA and CDR2 is SQIVND in the germline V gene (reference sequence). The CDR3 is 12 residues long. V lost 6 bases to trimming and J lost 5 bases, with 7 bases between them. The CDR3 sequence: CASRVWTGELFF. CDR3 sequence (DNA): TGTGCCAGTAGGGTGTGGACCGGGGAGCTGTTTTTT.

CDR3 loop: CASSNRGLAGGPQETQYF. DNA for the CDR3: TGTGCCAGTAGTAACCGGGGACTAGCGGGAGGGCCCCAAGAGACCCAGTACTTC. The genes are TRBV19 and TRBJ2-5, with 16 bases aligning to TRBD2. After removal of 4 bases from V and 1 base from J, the junction contained 6 bases not matched to a gene. The CDR3 extends over 18 amino acids. The germline gives CDR1 LNHDA, CDR2 SQIVND (reference sequence).

The rearrangement links TRBV7-3 to TRBJ2-2; TRBD1 might be the D (5 bases). V lost 3 bases and J lost 1, with 6 bases in between. From germline, CDR1 is SGHTA and CDR2 FQGTGA. This CDR3 is built from 14 residues. The CDR3 nucleotides are TGTGCCAGCAGCTTCGGACAGAACACCGGGGAGCTGTTTTTT. Protein: CASSFGQNTGELFF.

The CDR3 DNA reads as TGTGCCAGCAGCCGTGGGGGGTTTCAAAATCAGCCCCAGCATTTT. Encoded protein: CASSRGGFQNQPQHF. The V gene is TRBV7-2, the J gene TRBJ1-5; D possibly corresponds to TRBD1 (5 bases). The CDR3 covers 15 residues. Trimming removed 5 bases at V and 4 bases at J, with 15 bases between. Per the germline V gene, CDR1 is SGHTA and CDR2 is FQGNSA.

This sequence joins TRBV30 and TRBJ2-7; D might be TRBD1 (5 bases). Germline assignment: CDR1 GTSNPN and CDR2 SVGIG (reference sequence). The CDR3 is made up of 13 amino acids. V was shortened by 0 bases and J by 3 bases, with 9 bases between the two germline ends. CDR3 loop: CAWSVKQDYEQYF. As DNA, the CDR3 is TGTGCCTGGAGTGTAAAACAGGACTACGAGCAGTACTTC.

The J gene is TRBJ2-5, the V gene TRBV5-6; D is undetermined. Trimming removed 6 bases at V and 5 bases at J, with 23 bases between. CDR3 length: 16 amino acids. The V gene's germline CDR1 is SGHDT and CDR2 YYEEEE. CDR3 protein: CASTRGASKGSETQYF. CDR3 DNA sequence: TGTGCCAGCACTAGAGGAGCGTCTAAGGGTTCGGAGACCCAGTACTTC.

The count of this clone is one. The rearrangement links TRBV11-2 to TRBJ2-3, with D unresolved. CDR3 size: 11 residues. The germline V and J ends were trimmed by 6 bases and 3 bases, with 4 bases remaining between them. Per germline, CDR1 SGHAT and CDR2 FQNNGV. The chain's CDR3 is CASSQTDTQYF. CDR3 in DNA: TGTGCCAGCAGTCAAACAGATACGCAGTATTTT.